The clone carrying this T cell receptor beta chain was counted between two and nine times. The sample comes from a study of response to subunit inactivated influenza vaccine. V dropped 4 bases and J dropped 4; count of bases not matched to a gene: 7. Germline V gives CDR1 MNHEY, CDR2 SMNVEV (reference sequence). The CDR3 loop spans 16 amino acids. TCRdb re-called the RT-PCR reads with MiXCR, one entry per CDR3 protein. The table includes 630,000 or so distinct CDR3 sequences, 15% to 19% detected once. The chain carries TRBV27 and TRBJ2-2, with 9 bases aligning to TRBD1. This clonotype originated in a man in his fifties who received an inactivated influenza vaccine. The sample consisted of PBMCs from blood, taken about 11 days after vaccination. The CDR3 DNA reads as TGTGCCAGCAGTTACGTAGGGACAGGGTTCACCGGGGAGCTGTTTTTT. Residues: CASSYVGTGFTGELFF.